This T cell receptor (beta chain) was identified in a study of blood T cell repertoires in COVID-19. Self-reported history from a screening survey and questionnaire set each donor's cohort. V lost 1 base and J 0 bases, leaving 6 bases between the germline ends. The CDR3 has 14 residues. Germline V gene data show CDR1 as SGHDT and CDR2 as YYEEEE. Assay: immunoSEQ multiplex PCR; the TCRdb copy retains only in-frame clones and omits some. The data contain around 130,000 clones, approximately 84% of them singletons. The specimen sequenced was PBMCs or T cells enriched from blood (not recorded which). The V gene is TRBV5-6, the J gene TRBJ2-3; D uncertain. The sequence was collected from a woman between 45 and 60 years old with acute COVID-19. This CDR3 reads CASSLPESTDTQYF. CDR3 DNA: TGTGCCAGCAGCTTGCCGGAGAGCACAGATACGCAGTATTTT.